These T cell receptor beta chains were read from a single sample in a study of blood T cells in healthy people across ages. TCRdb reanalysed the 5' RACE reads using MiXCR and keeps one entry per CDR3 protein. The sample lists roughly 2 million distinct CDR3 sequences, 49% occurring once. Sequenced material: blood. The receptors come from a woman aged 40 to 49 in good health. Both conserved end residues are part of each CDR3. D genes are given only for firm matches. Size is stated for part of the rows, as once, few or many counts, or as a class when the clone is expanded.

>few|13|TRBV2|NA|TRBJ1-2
TGTGCCAGCAGTGAAGTCAGGAACTATGGCTACACCTTC
CASSEVRNYGYTF
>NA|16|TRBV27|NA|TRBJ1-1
TGTGCCAGCAGTTTATTCGGGCCGAGAATGAGCACTGAAGCTTTCTTT
CASSLFGPRMSTEAFF
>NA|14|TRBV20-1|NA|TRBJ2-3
TGCAGTGCTAGAGATCTCAGGGGGGTTAGTACGCAGTATTTT
CSARDLRGVSTQYF
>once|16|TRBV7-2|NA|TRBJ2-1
TGTGCCAGCAGCTTAGGTATGAGGGGGAACTACAATGAGCAGTTCTTC
CASSLGMRGNYNEQFF
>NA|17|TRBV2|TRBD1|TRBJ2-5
TGTGCCAGCAGTGAAGCGCGGGACAGGGGGCTCGGAGAGACCCAGTACTTC
CASSEARDRGLGETQYF
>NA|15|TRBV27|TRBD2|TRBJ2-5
TGTGCCAGCAGGATCACGGGGGGACTCCAAGAGACCCAGTACTTC
CASRITGGLQETQYF
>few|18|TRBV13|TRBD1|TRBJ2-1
TGTGCCAGCAGCGGCTCCGGGACAGCTACCGGGGTTTACAATGAGCAGTTCTTC
CASSGSGTATGVYNEQFF
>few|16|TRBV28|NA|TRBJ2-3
TGTGCCAGCAGTATTCGGACCGCGTTGGGCACAGATACGCAGTATTTT
CASSIRTALGTDTQYF
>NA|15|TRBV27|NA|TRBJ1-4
TGTGCCAGCAGAGCTGTTCCGGGAACTAATGAAAAACTGTTTTTT
CASRAVPGTNEKLFF
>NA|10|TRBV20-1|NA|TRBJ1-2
TGCAGTTTCATACGGGGTGGCTACACCTTC
CSFIRGGYTF
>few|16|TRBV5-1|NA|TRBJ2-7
TGCGCCAGCACCGTGGGCTGGACTGCCGACTCCTACGAGCAGTACTTC
CASTVGWTADSYEQYF
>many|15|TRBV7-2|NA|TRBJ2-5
TGTGCCAGCAGCTTCGATACAGGGATGGAGGAGACCCAGTACTTC
CASSFDTGMEETQYF
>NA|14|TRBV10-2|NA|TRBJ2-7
TGCGCCAGCAGTGAGGGACCCTCAGACTACGAGCAGTACTTC
CASSEGPSDYEQYF
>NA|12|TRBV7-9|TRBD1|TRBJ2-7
TGTGCCATCCGGGACAGGGAGTTCGAGCAGTACTTC
CAIRDREFEQYF
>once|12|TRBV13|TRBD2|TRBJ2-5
TGTGCCAGCAGCCGGGGGGGTTCTGAGCAGTACTTC
CASSRGGSEQYF
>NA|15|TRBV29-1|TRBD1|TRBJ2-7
TGCAGCGTTAGTCTTGGGACAGGGTCCTCCTACGAGCAGTACTTC
CSVSLGTGSSYEQYF
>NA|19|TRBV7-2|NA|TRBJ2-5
TGTGCCGGCAGCCCCCGCGGGGCCTCGTTCGGGGCCACCAAAGAGACCCAGTACTTC
CAGSPRGASFGATKETQYF
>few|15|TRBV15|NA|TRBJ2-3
TGTGCCACCAGCAGAGAGATCATCAGCACAGATACGCAGTATTTT
CATSREIISTDTQYF
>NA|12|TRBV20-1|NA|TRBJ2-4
TGCAGTGCTCGGCTAGCCAAAAACATTCAGTACTTC
CSARLAKNIQYF
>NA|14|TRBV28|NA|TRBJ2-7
TGTGCCAGCAGCATGACCAGGGATGGTCACGAGCAGTACTTC
CASSMTRDGHEQYF
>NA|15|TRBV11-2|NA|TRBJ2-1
TGTGCCAGCAGCCCAAGGAGTAGGTACTACAATGAGCAGTTCTTC
CASSPRSRYYNEQFF
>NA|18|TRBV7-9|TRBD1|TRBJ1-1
TGTGCCAGCAGCGACACCGTTGGGACAGGGGTTTTCGGCACTGAAGCTTTCTTT
CASSDTVGTGVFGTEAFF
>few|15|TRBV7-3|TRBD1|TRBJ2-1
TGTGCCAGCAGCCAATCGGGACAGGGGATCGATGAGCAGTTCTTC
CASSQSGQGIDEQFF